This T cell receptor (beta chain) was recovered during a study of radiation and T cells in renal cell carcinoma. Regarding the study as a whole: Top tumor clonotypes rose in blood 2 weeks post-radiation, then contracted. No pretreatment tumor biopsies were available for baseline clonotypes.

Using immunoSEQ multiplex PCR, the repertoire was profiled, and TCRdb retains in-frame clones only, with some absent. The sample has 100,000 to 150,000 clones; more than 80% are singletons. The CDR3 length is 13 residues. The V end lost 0 bases, the J end lost 9 bases, and 9 bases lay between the germline ends. Germline CDR1 and CDR2: MNHEY and SMNVEV (reference sequence). The time point was: blood 2 weeks post-SBRT. Treatment defined: 15 Gy SBRT to primary tumor, nephrectomy 4 weeks later. This clone turned up a few times. Its specificity is unknown. The receptor's source is a woman aged 55-69 years with renal cell carcinoma. The rearrangement joins TRBV27 to TRBJ2-1; no clear D. The source material was blood, sampled from a patient whose treatment included radiotherapy and nephrectomy. CDR3 DNA sequence: TGTGCCAGCAGTTTATCTATCGGCCGTGAGCAGTTCTTC. It yields the protein CASSLSIGREQFF.